This T cell receptor (beta chain) was sequenced during a study of CD8 T cells in Susac syndrome. Roughly 0.5 to 1 ug RNA was reverse transcribed with random hexamers. TCRdb reprocessed the immunoSEQ multiplex PCR reads with MiXCR, giving one entry per CDR3 protein. The data show 150,000 to 190,000 distinct CDR3 sequences, approximately 96% seen once. V shed 0 bases and J shed 0 bases, with 9 bases lying between them. The length of the CDR3 is 15 residues. The germline CDR1 and CDR2 sequences are DFQATT and SNEGSKA (reference sequence). This chain joins TRBV20-1 and TRBJ2-1; D not resolved. Sequences were obtained from CD8+ T cells from PBMCs. The receptor was derived from a human donor with multiple sclerosis. This chain's CDR3 is CSARDPRSSYNEQFF. In DNA form, the CDR3 reads TGCAGTGCTAGAGATCCCCGGAGCTCCTACAATGAGCAGTTCTTC.